This T cell receptor (beta chain) was recovered during a study of blood T cell repertoires in COVID-19. Whole-study context: Material from acute and convalescent COVID-19 was sourced from the United States, Italy and Spain.

Assay: immunoSEQ multiplex PCR; the TCRdb copy retains only in-frame clones and omits some. The table has 65,000 to 95,000 clones, 88% seen once; the top ten hold 2.5% to 3.5%. As regards this clone: A read error may produce the germline difference seen at one junction end. The same CDR3 arises from other DNA sequences in this sample as well.

The CDR3 covers 14 residues. From germline, CDR1 is GTSNPN and CDR2 SVGIG (reference sequence). The sequence derives from a man aged 65 to 79 with active or convalescent COVID-19. Sequenced input: peripheral blood. The gene calls are TRBV30 and TRBJ1-4, with 7 bases matching TRBD1. CDR3 nucleotide sequence: TGTGCCTGGGGAATGACAGGGCTGAATGAAAAGCTGTTTTTT. Its translation: CAWGMTGLNEKLFF.